The clone carrying this T cell receptor beta chain was counted ten times or more. The target antigen is unknown. The time point denotes: patch test 3, about 24 weeks after DPC sensitization. Treatment indicated: therapeutic diphenylcyclopropenone sensitization with weekly scalp DPC. This sample stems from a study of human T cells and chemical hapten exposure. At the level of the study: Patients having alopecia areata, totalis or universalis were mostly female.

TCRdb re-called the RACE reads with MiXCR, one entry per CDR3 protein. The table includes more than 100,000 distinct CDR3 sequences, around 10% detected once. Whole-study findings and limits: With DPC sensitization, TCRs exceeding 1 in 1000 frequency showed no change. Compared to controls, expanded TCRs made significantly more large clusters of similar CDR3s.

The receptor comes from a woman aged 45-65 years with alopecia areata. Some clones in this sample may be carry-over from other donors' samples. The sample consisted of whole blood, taken in connection with sensitization to the hapten diphenylcyclopropenone (DPC).

CDR3 bases: TGTGCCAGCAGCCCAGGGGTGACTAATGAAAAACTGTTTTTT. Its translation is CASSPGVTNEKLFF. The chain uses TRBV9 and TRBJ1-4, with a possible D match to TRBD1 (6 bases). The V and J ends lost 4 bases and 2 bases respectively, with 9 bases between them. The germline CDR1 and CDR2 sequences are SGDLS and YYNGEE. The CDR3 runs 14 residues.